The source of this T cell receptor beta chain is a study of shared clonotypes between healthy human individuals. There are 14 residues in the CDR3. From germline, CDR1 is SNHLY and CDR2 FYNNEI. After removal of 4 bases from V and 7 bases from J, the junction contained 7 bases not matched to a gene. Sorted subsets were amplified in replicate PCRs using 200 ng DNA, tens of thousands of T cell genomes. The data were produced by immunoSEQ multiplex PCR, yet TCRdb's version contains in-frame clones alone and is incomplete. The table has roughly 1,600,000 clones, 98% seen once. The study drew its donors from healthy HIV-negative adults without recent acute infections or vaccinations.

J is TRBJ1-1 and V is TRBV2; TRBD1 matches 9 bases. The sequence was obtained from a man under 40 in good health. The source material was naive CD4+ T cells sorted from blood. The subset: CD45RA+ positively selected. The CDR3 is CASSGTGELREAFF. CDR3 coding DNA: TGTGCCAGCAGTGGGACAGGGGAGTTGCGTGAAGCTTTCTTT.